Listed below are T cell receptor beta chains from one sample, sequenced in a study of T cell responses to AZD1222 COVID-19 vaccine. Repertoires were generated with immunoSEQ multiplex PCR, while TCRdb's copy carries only in-frame clones and drops some. This repertoire shows about 130,000 clones, about nine tenths found once; its top ten account for less than 4.5%. The source material was peripheral blood, sampled on day 0 of MenACWY control vaccination. These receptor sequences come from an adult in good health. CDR3s leave out the opening cysteine and the closing phenylalanine or tryptophan. The order of the fields is CDR3 protein, V gene, J gene.

ATSDSDSSLYGYT	TRBV24-1	TRBJ1-2
ASRERGLGAGYT	TRBV2	TRBJ1-2
ASSIGRGLNTIY	TRBV19	TRBJ1-3
ASSLDSRQGTQY	TRBV11-2	TRBJ2-5
ASSIGQGYTEAF	TRBV19	TRBJ1-1
ASSLGRSGELF	TRBV7-2	TRBJ2-2
ASSPKQGIVAEAF	TRBV11-2	TRBJ1-1
ASSGRSDDNSPLH	TRBV7-8	TRBJ1-6
ASRQRQGNEQF	TRBV6-4	TRBJ2-1
ASSLSSGVPETQY	TRBV28	TRBJ2-5
ASSQDQGRGYNEQF	TRBV3-1/TRBV3-2	TRBJ2-1
ASSHDFDTEAF	TRBV7-9	TRBJ1-1
ASLPDQTSTDTQY	TRBV18	TRBJ2-3
AASREGPYEQY	TRBV19	TRBJ2-7
ATSLRLAGEGEQY	TRBV15	TRBJ2-7
ASSQDLGPWTQY	TRBV14	TRBJ2-5
ASSDRDRGLHEQY	TRBV14	TRBJ2-7
ASSKTGSGANVLT	TRBV5-5	TRBJ2-6
ASSHGTSGIDEQF	TRBV11-3	TRBJ2-1
ASRAGTGIVQNEQF	TRBV11-2	TRBJ2-1
ASNVRGWGTEAF	TRBV19	TRBJ1-1
ASSYPDLSSGNTIY	TRBV6-5	TRBJ1-3
ASSQGLAGVNEQF	TRBV4-3	TRBJ2-1
ASSRLPGEGNEQF	TRBV7-9	TRBJ2-1
ASRGLQETQY	TRBV6-6	TRBJ2-5
ASSGPDTQY	TRBV6-6	TRBJ2-3
ASSYRGAMKPQH	TRBV5-6	TRBJ1-5
ASSQGQGAEKLF	TRBV18	TRBJ1-4
ASSTPGNNQPQH	TRBV19	TRBJ1-5
ASSHQGDDGYT	TRBV18	TRBJ1-2
SAAYQETQY	TRBV20-1	TRBJ2-5
ASSLVSAGTGELF	TRBV28	TRBJ2-2
ASSYVQGGGTDTQY	TRBV11-3	TRBJ2-3